This TCR beta chain stems from a study of Ad26.COV2.S vaccination and SARS-CoV-2 variants. Background on the study: A COV1001 Ad26.COV2.S trial-arm participant provided the sample. Recipients of Ad26.COV2.S got it intramuscularly, once or twice 56 days apart. Study-level findings and limits: The breadth of spike-specific CD8+ and CD4+ T cell responses after vaccination was reportedly substantial.

In regard to this clone: The antigen remains undetermined.

This table comes from immunoSEQ multiplex PCR, and its TCRdb copy is limited to in-frame clones, with some not included. The sample includes some 330,000 clones, about 90% seen only once; the top ten take 5% to 6.5%. Treatment given: 15 to 20 received Ad26.COV2.S at low or high dose, single or two shots; about 5 received placebo; per-sample allocation not given. Specimen acquisition occurred on day 63 following the initial vaccine or placebo injection. An adult donor aged 18-55 years was enrolled in Boston. The receptor was derived from a person aged 18-65 years who received the Ad26.COV2.S COVID-19 vaccine or a placebo. The sequencing used peripheral blood, collected in a trial of Ad26.COV2.S vaccine versus placebo.

CDR3 loop: CASTRTVNYGYTF. In DNA, the CDR3 is TGTGCCAGCACCCGGACAGTGAACTATGGCTACACCTTC. This sequence joins TRBV5-8 and TRBJ1-2, with D perhaps TRBD1 (6 bases). The CDR3 sequence is 13 residues long. Germline lookup yields CDR1 SGHTS and CDR2 YDEGEE. V was trimmed by 6 bases and J by 2 bases, leaving 11 bases between them.